Listed below are T cell receptor beta chains from one sample, sequenced in a study of blood T cell repertoires in COVID-19. Clones were read by immunoSEQ multiplex PCR, and TCRdb kept only the in-frame ones, dropping some. The sample lists around 60,000 clones, roughly 80% seen once, with about 15% in the top ten. Specimen: peripheral blood. The receptors come from a man in his fifties or sixties with COVID-19, enrolled during active disease. The CDR3 runs from the conserved cysteine through the conserved F or W. Each record gives: V gene, D gene, clone size, J gene, CDR3 protein, CDR3 DNA. D genes are given only for firm matches. Clone size, where shown, is once, few, many, or a class for clones that have expanded.

TRBV18,-,once,TRBJ2-7,CASSPREYEQYF,TGTGCCAGCTCACCCCGTGAGTACGAGCAGTACTTC
TRBV6-5,-,once,TRBJ1-5,CASSPREGGQPQHF,TGTGCCAGCAGCCCCAGGGAGGGCGGTCAGCCCCAGCATTTT
TRBV2,TRBD1,-,TRBJ1-3,CASRQGAGNTIYF,TGTGCCAGCAGACAGGGGGCTGGAAACACCATATATTTT
TRBV10-2,TRBD1,-,TRBJ1-1,CATRDRGGPGAFF,TGCGCCACCCGGGACAGGGGGGGACCTGGAGCTTTCTTT
TRBV7-6,-,-,TRBJ1-1,CASSQDLNTEAFF,TGTGCCAGCAGCCAGGACTTGAACACTGAAGCTTTCTTT
TRBV19,-,-,TRBJ2-4,CASSSDTWTHKNIQYF,TGTGCCAGTAGTTCGGACACATGGACCCACAAAAACATTCAGTACTTC
TRBV2,TRBD1,-,TRBJ1-4,CAGTGGNEKLFF,TGTGCCGGAACAGGGGGCAATGAAAAACTGTTTTTT
TRBV2,-,-,TRBJ1-1,CASSSSGTNTEAFF,TGTGCCAGCAGTTCTTCCGGGACTAACACTGAAGCTTTCTTT
TRBV30,-,-,TRBJ1-5,CAWSVRGGQPQHF,TGTGCCTGGAGTGTACGGGGGGGACAGCCCCAGCATTTT
TRBV7-3,TRBD2,-,TRBJ2-1,CASSLTSGGHNEQFF,TGTGCCAGCAGCCTGACTAGCGGGGGACACAATGAGCAGTTCTTC
TRBV9,TRBD1,-,TRBJ1-3,CASSALEGAYGNTIYF,TGTGCCAGCAGCGCCCTGGAGGGGGCATATGGAAACACCATATATTTT
TRBV3-1/TRBV3-2,-,-,TRBJ1-5,CASSQRQSNQPQHF,TGTGCCAGCAGCCAAAGACAGAGCAATCAGCCCCAGCATTTT
TRBV10-3,TRBD1,-,TRBJ1-2,CAISGFGTGEGGYTF,TGTGCCATCAGTGGTTTCGGGACAGGGGAGGGAGGCTACACCTTC
TRBV10-1,TRBD1,-,TRBJ2-3,CASSDGTGGGDTQYF,TGCGCCAGCAGTGATGGGACAGGGGGCGGTGATACGCAGTATTTT
TRBV30,-,-,TRBJ1-5,CAWSGRGHQPQHF,TGTGCCTGGAGTGGTCGAGGGCATCAGCCCCAGCATTTT
TRBV10-3,-,-,TRBJ1-5,CAISESLMALSGGQPQHF,TGTGCCATCAGTGAGTCCTTAATGGCACTTTCGGGTGGTCAGCCCCAGCATTTT
TRBV6-5,-,-,TRBJ1-6,CASRPPTGVNSPLHF,TGTGCCAGCAGACCACCGACAGGTGTGAATTCACCCCTCCACTTT
TRBV12-3/TRBV12-4,-,-,TRBJ1-1,CASSSQGGTEAFF,TGTGCCAGCAGTAGCCAGGGTGGGACTGAAGCTTTCTTT
TRBV3-1/TRBV3-2,-,-,TRBJ2-5,CASSQGTTREETQYF,TGTGCCAGCAGCCAAGGCACTACAAGGGAGGAGACCCAGTACTTC
TRBV19,TRBD1,few,TRBJ1-5,CASSIDRFRQGTGQPQHF,TGTGCCAGTAGTATAGATCGGTTTCGACAGGGAACGGGTCAGCCCCAGCATTTT
TRBV9,-,-,TRBJ1-2,CASKTQDGDYGYTF,TGTGCCAGCAAAACTCAGGACGGGGACTATGGCTACACCTTC
TRBV6-6,-,-,TRBJ1-5,CASSLRGGQPQHF,TGTGCCAGCAGTTTGAGAGGCGGTCAGCCCCAGCATTTT
TRBV2,TRBD2,-,TRBJ2-3,CASREGLAGVQGDTQYF,TGTGCCAGCAGGGAGGGACTAGCGGGAGTTCAGGGAGATACGCAGTATTTT
TRBV12-2,-,-,TRBJ2-1,CASRLAPGQGAINEQFF,TGTGCAAGTCGCTTAGCTCCGGGACAGGGGGCTATCAATGAGCAGTTCTTC
TRBV5-4,TRBD1,-,TRBJ2-3,CASSIGQGGTDTQYF,TGTGCCAGCAGCATTGGACAGGGAGGCACAGATACGCAGTATTTT
TRBV11-3,TRBD2,-,TRBJ2-2,CASSRTSGADGGELFF,TGTGCCAGCTCAAGGACTAGCGGGGCTGACGGCGGGGAGCTGTTTTTT